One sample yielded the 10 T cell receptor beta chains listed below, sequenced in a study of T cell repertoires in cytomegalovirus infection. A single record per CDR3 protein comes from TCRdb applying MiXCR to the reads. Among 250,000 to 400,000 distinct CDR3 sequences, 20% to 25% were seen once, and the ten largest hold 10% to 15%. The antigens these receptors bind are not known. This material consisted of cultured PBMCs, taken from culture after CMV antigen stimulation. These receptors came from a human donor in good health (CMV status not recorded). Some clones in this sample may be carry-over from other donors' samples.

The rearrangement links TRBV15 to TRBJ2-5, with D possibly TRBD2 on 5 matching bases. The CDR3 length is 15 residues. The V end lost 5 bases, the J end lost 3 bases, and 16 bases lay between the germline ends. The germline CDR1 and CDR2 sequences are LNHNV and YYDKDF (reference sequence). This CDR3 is CATSAPTRHKETQYF. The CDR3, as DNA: TGTGCCACCAGCGCTCCAACTAGACATAAAGAGACCCAGTACTTC.

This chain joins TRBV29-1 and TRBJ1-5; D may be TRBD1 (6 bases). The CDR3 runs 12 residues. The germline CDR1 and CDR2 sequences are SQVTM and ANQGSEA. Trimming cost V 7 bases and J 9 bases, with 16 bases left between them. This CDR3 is CSADWEGGPQHF. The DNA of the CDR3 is TGCAGCGCTGACTGGGAAGGGGGGCCCCAGCATTTT.

CDR3 DNA sequence: TGTGCCAGCAGCTTAAGACGGGAGAATTCACCCCTCCACTTT. Its protein product is CASSLRRENSPLHF. V is TRBV7-2 and J is TRBJ1-6; D unresolved. Looked up from germline, CDR1 is SGHTA and CDR2 is FQGNSA. The length of the CDR3 is 14 residues. V lost 2 bases to trimming and J lost 7 bases, with 9 bases between them.

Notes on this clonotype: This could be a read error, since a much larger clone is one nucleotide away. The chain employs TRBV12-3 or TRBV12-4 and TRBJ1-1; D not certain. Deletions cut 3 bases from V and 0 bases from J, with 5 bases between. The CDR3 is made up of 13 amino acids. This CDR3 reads CASSFKVNTEAFF. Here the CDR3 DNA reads TGTGCCAGCAGTTTCAAGGTGAACACTGAAGCTTTCTTT.

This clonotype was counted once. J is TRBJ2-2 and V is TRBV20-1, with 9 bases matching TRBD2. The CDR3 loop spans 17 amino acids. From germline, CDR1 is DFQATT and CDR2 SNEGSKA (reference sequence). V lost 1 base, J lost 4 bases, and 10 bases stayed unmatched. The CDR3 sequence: CSARVLGREGGTGELFF. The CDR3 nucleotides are TGCAGTGCTAGAGTTTTGGGGCGGGAGGGTGGCACCGGGGAGCTGTTTTTT.

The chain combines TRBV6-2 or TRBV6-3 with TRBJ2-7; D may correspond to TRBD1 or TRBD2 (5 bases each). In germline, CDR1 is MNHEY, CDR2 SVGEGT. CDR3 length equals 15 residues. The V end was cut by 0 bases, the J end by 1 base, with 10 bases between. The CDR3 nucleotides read TGTGCCAGCAGTTACTCCGGGACGGATTCCTACGAGCAGTACTTC. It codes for CASSYSGTDSYEQYF.

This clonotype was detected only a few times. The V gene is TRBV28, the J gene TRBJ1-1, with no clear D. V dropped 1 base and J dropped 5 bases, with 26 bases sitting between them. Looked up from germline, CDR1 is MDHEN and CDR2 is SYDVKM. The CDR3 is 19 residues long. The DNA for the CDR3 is TGTGCCAGCAGTTTATCCCCGATAAGGACGATTGCCCAAGGAACTGAAGCTTTCTTT. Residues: CASSLSPIRTIAQGTEAFF.

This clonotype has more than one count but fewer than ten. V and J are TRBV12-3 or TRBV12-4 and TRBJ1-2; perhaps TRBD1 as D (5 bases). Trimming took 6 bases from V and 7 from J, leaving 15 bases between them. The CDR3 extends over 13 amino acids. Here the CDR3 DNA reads TGTGCCAGCAGGGACATATCTTCCGGTGGCTACACCTTC. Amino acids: CASRDISSGGYTF.

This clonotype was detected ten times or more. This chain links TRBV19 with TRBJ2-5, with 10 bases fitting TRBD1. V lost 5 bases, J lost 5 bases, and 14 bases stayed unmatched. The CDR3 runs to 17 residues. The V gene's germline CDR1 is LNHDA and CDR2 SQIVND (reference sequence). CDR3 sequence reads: CASSPPGTGALSETQYF. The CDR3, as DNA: TGTGCCAGTAGTCCCCCCGGGACAGGGGCTTTATCGGAGACCCAGTACTTC.

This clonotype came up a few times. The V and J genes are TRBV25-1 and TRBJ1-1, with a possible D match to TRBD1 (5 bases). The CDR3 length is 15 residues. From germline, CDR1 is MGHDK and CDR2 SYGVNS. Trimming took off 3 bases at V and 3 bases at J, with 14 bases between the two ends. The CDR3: CASSEPGGGDTEAFF. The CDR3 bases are TGTGCCAGCAGTGAGCCCGGGGGTGGGGACACTGAAGCTTTCTTT.